This T cell receptor (beta chain) derives from a study of blood T cell repertoires in COVID-19. Study-wide context: Samples representing acute and convalescent COVID-19 were sourced from the United States, Italy and Spain.

The CDR3 is 13 amino acids. With 5 bases removed from V and 2 bases from J, the gap between germline ends came to 10 bases. The V gene's germline CDR1 is SGHAT and CDR2 FQNNGV. As handled by the study authors: Using reference gene primer amplification, nucleated cell counts were estimated. Generated by immunoSEQ multiplex PCR, the TCRdb table keeps only in-frame clones and is missing some. V, J and clone size are those of that table, while D and trimming were read from the DNA. The profile covers roughly 280,000 clones, with approximately 90% appearing a single time and 2% to 2.5% taken by the ten largest.

Sequenced sample: peripheral blood. The clonotype comes from a woman in her forties or fifties who had recovered from COVID-19. The genes are TRBV11-2 and TRBJ2-7; D is uncertain. DNA for the CDR3: TGTGCCAGCAGCCCTCCTATGACCTACGAGCAGTACTTC. The encoded protein is CASSPPMTYEQYF.